The subject of this entry is one T cell receptor beta chain. Survey-level immunoSEQ sequencing profiled the TCR beta repertoire. Assay: immunoSEQ multiplex PCR; the TCRdb copy retains only in-frame clones and omits some. The data show some 68,000 clones, about 93% seen once. The ends were cut back, 1 base at V and 0 bases at J, with 13 bases in the middle. Germline V lookup: CDR1 SGHDN, CDR2 FVKESK. The CDR3 is made up of 17 amino acids. The sample was PBMCs. This TCR came from a man in his forties with rheumatoid arthritis. The gene calls are TRBV14 and TRBJ2-1, with D maybe TRBD2 (5 bases). The CDR3 DNA sequence: TGTGCCAGCAGCCAAGTTTCCGGGAAGAGCTCCTACAATGAGCAGTTCTTC. Protein sequence: CASSQVSGKSSYNEQFF.